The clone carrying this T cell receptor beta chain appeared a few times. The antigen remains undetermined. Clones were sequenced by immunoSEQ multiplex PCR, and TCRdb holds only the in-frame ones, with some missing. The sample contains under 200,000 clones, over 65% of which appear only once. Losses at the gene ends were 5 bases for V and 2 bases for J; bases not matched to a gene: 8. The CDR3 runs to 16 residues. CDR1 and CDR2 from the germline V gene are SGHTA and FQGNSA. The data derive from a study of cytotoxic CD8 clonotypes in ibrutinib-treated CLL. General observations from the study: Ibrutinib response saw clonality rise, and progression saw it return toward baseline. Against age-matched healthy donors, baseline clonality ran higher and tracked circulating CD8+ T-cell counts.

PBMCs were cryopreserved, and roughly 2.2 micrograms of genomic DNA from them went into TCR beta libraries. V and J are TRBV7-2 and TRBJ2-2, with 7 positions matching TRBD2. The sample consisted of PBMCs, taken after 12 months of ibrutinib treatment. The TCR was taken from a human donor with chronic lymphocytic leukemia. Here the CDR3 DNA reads TGTGCCAGCAGCCCCCCCGGGGGGAGAAACACCGGGGAGCTGTTTTTT. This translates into CASSPPGGRNTGELFF.